This T cell receptor (beta chain) is from a study of blood T cell repertoires in COVID-19. The overall study: The origin of the acute and convalescent COVID-19 samples was the United States, Italy and Spain. Sample material is recorded as cDNA or gDNA derived from T cells, B-cell-depleted T cells, or PBMCs.

The CDR3 runs to 14 residues. The V and J ends lost 8 bases and 5 bases, in that order; junction bases with no gene match: 8. The germline V gene encodes CDR1 ENHRY and CDR2 SYGVKD. Under the authors' procedure: Reference gene primer amplification gave nucleated cell count estimates. Produced via immunoSEQ multiplex PCR; TCRdb's table is partial and in-frame only. That table supplies the V and J calls and clone size; D and trimming were determined from the DNA. Seen here are 60,000 to 85,000 clones, about 74% observed once, and the top ten hold approximately 2.8%. Sequencing input: peripheral blood. This TCR derives from a human donor with acute or convalescent COVID-19. The donor label of this sample is uncertain. The rearrangement links TRBV10-3 to TRBJ2-1, with 8 bases matching TRBD2. CDR3 sequence reads: CAIESGSLNNEQFF. As DNA, the CDR3 is TGTGCCATCGAAAGCGGGAGCCTAAACAATGAGCAGTTCTTC.